Here is one T cell receptor beta chain with its context. At one boundary the junction diverges from the germline segment, which might be a read error. The repertoire was sequenced with immunoSEQ multiplex PCR; TCRdb's copy has only in-frame clones and lacks some. Altogether hundreds of thousands of clones are present, 80% to 90% being singletons, with the ten largest covering approximately 6.1%. This sample was included in a study of blood T cell repertoires in COVID-19. Study overall: The United States, Italy and Spain were the sources of the acute and convalescent COVID-19 samples.

The TCR sequence derives from an elderly man with acute or convalescent COVID-19. Material: peripheral blood.

The CDR3, as DNA: TGTGCCAGCAGTTACGATGGCAGGAACTCTGAAGCTTTCTTT. Residues: CASSYDGRNSEAFF. The J gene is TRBJ1-1, the V gene TRBV6-6; no definite D call. Germline CDR1 reads MNHNY; CDR2 reads SVGAGI (reference sequence). This CDR3 has 14 residues.